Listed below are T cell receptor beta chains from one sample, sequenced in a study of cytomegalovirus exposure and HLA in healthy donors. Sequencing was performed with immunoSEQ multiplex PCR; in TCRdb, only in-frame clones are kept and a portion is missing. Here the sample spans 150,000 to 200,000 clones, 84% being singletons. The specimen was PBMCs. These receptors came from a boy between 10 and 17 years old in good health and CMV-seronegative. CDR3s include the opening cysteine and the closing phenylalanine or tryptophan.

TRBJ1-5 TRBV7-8 CASSLTRVFGSNQPQHF
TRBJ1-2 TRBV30 CAWSVRGTGYTF
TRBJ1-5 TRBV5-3 CARSPGAAGGPNQPQHF
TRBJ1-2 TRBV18 CASSPPIGRIYGYTF
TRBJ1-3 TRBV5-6 CASSFRTGFNSGNTIYF
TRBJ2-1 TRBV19 CASSAGLAVQQFF
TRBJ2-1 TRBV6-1 CASSATGTGLGTLSGEQFF
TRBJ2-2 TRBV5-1 CASSLGLAGMNTGELFF
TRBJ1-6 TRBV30 CAWSLLTPLDNSPLHF
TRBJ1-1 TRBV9 CASSSSSGVNTEAFF
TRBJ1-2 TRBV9 CASSVEGRGRGYGYTF
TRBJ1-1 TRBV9 CASSPLGDEAFF
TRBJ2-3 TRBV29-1 CSVAGSGGPTDTQYF
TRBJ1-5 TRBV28 CASSGLQLNQPQHF
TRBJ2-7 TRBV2 CASSVGLAGGYSYEQYF
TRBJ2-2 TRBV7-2 CASHRASGGASDTGELFF
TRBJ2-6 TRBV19 CATSLSGANVLTF
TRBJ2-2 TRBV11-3 CASSQRASGAAGELFF
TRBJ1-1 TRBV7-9 CASSLEGTANTEAFF
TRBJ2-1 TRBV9 CASSAGYNEQFF